This T cell receptor beta chain was documented in a study of T cells in Graves' hyperthyroidism and ophthalmopathy. For the study at large: Prior to any treatment, at the point of initial diagnosis, peripheral blood was collected.

Broader study findings: Blood also carried most thyroid clonotypes expanded above 0.001.

Amplification yielded TCR beta CDR3 regions, with RNA transcripts as the source. TCR CDR3 underwent first-round RT-PCR with the HTBI primer set. TCRdb re-called the multiplex PCR reads with MiXCR, one entry per CDR3 protein. The sample records about half a million distinct CDR3 sequences, under 25% being singletons. Graves' hyperthyroidism is called stable when ophthalmopathy does not progress within 18 months. The PBMCs studied were ones that came from approximately 9.9 ml fresh peripheral blood. This clonotype was found many times. Antigen: not known. The sample consisted of blood. The TCR originated in a man aged 18 to 30 with Graves' hyperthyroidism.

Here the CDR3 reads CATTSFQWDSEAFF. The CDR3 DNA follows: TGTGCCACCACTTCGTTCCAATGGGACAGTGAAGCTTTCTTT. This chain connects TRBV6-2 or TRBV6-3 to TRBJ1-1; TRBD1 matches 7 bases. From germline, CDR1 is MNHEY and CDR2 SVGEGT. The V gene end was trimmed by 10 bases and the J gene end by 7 bases; junction bases not matched to a gene: 15. This CDR3 comprises 14 residues.